This entry lists 27 T cell receptor beta chains sequenced from one sample in a study of cytomegalovirus exposure and HLA in healthy donors. PCR involved 60 Vbeta and 13 Jbeta primers. Libraries were prepared by immunoSEQ multiplex PCR; TCRdb keeps only in-frame clonotypes and omits some of them. The sample yields 180,000 or so clones, around 78% seen once. Sequenced material: PBMCs. These receptors originate from a woman in her twenties or thirties in good health and CMV-seropositive.

The J gene is TRBJ2-7, the V gene TRBV4-1; TRBD2 agrees at 9 bases. The germline V gene encodes CDR1 MGHRA and CDR2 YSYEKL. The CDR3 runs to 18 residues. The trim removed 0 bases at V and 2 bases at J, leaving 11 bases unmatched. CDR3 loop: CASSQDVGLAGWTYEQYF. CDR3 sequence (DNA): TGCGCCAGCAGCCAAGATGTGGGCCTAGCGGGATGGACCTACGAGCAGTACTTC.

This clone was found a few times. The chain joins TRBV5-1 to TRBJ2-3, with 7 bases aligning to TRBD1. Germline CDR1 SGHRS, CDR2 YFSETQ. Trimming at V came to 1 base and at J to 1 base, leaving 6 bases not matched to a gene. The CDR3 is 16 residues long. Here the CDR3 reads CASSLSNRGGTDTQYF. The CDR3 DNA is TGCGCCAGCAGCTTGTCTAACAGGGGAGGCACAGATACGCAGTATTTT.

This clone came up a few times. The V call is TRBV4-3, the J call TRBJ2-7; 7 nucleotides match TRBD2. CDR3 length: 16 residues. Losses at the gene ends were 4 bases for V and 3 bases for J; bases not matched to a gene: 12. The germline V gene has CDR1 LGHNA and CDR2 YSLEER. The CDR3 nucleotides are TGCGCCAGCAGCCTCGGCTGGGGCGGGAGTATCTACGAGCAGTACTTC. This sequence encodes CASSLGWGGSIYEQYF.

CDR3: CASSDERGLPDTQYF. In DNA form, the CDR3 reads TGTGCCAGCAGTGATGAGCGGGGGCTCCCAGATACGCAGTATTTT. The rearrangement links TRBV6-1 to TRBJ2-3; 8 bases agree with TRBD2. The CDR3 totals 15 residues. CDR1 is MNHNS and CDR2 is SASEGT in the germline V gene. J gave up 4 bases and V 3 bases, and 6 bases lay outside the gene matches.

The chain uses TRBV29-1 and TRBJ2-7; D perhaps matches TRBD1 (6 bases). The CDR3 is 14 amino acids. The germline V gene has CDR1 SQVTM and CDR2 ANQGSEA. Trimming left V 4 bases short and J 2 bases short, with 15 bases between. CDR3 sequence (DNA): TGCAGCGTTGTCGCCGGGACACCCACCTACGAGCAGTACTTC. It codes for CSVVAGTPTYEQYF.

The rearrangement joins TRBV9 to TRBJ2-7; D may be TRBD1 (5 bases). This CDR3 is built from 14 residues. The germline gives CDR1 SGDLS, CDR2 YYNGEE. V was trimmed by 0 bases and J by 3 bases, leaving 10 bases between them. Written as DNA, the CDR3 is TGTGCCAGCAGCGTAGCTGTCAGGGACTACGAGCAGTACTTC. This codes for CASSVAVRDYEQYF. Looking up the rest from reference TRBV9 and TRBJ2-7 gives the full variable domain: DSGVTQTPKHLITATGQRVTLRCSPRSGDLSVYWYQQSLDQGLQFLIQYYNGEERAKGNILERFSAQQFPDLHSELNLSSLELGDSALYFCASSVAVRDYEQYFGPGTRLTVT.

This clone occurred a few times. This chain uses TRBV30 with TRBJ2-1; D is ambiguous. This CDR3 region has 12 residues. CDR1 and CDR2 (germline): GTSNPN, SVGIG (reference sequence). Trimming cost V 5 bases and J 3 bases, with 8 bases left between them. CDR3 sequence reads: CAWGSYYNEQFF. CDR3 coding DNA: TGTGCCTGGGGTTCCTACTACAATGAGCAGTTCTTC.

This clone was detected ten times or more. DNA for the CDR3: TGTGCCAGTAGTATGGACAGGAGTGAAGCTTTCTTT. This sequence encodes CASSMDRSEAFF. This chain uses TRBV19 with TRBJ1-1, with 7 positions matching TRBD1. V lost 3 bases, J lost 7 bases, and 2 bases stayed unmatched. The germline V gene has CDR1 LNHDA and CDR2 SQIVND (reference sequence). The CDR3 runs to 12 residues.

The V call is TRBV7-8, the J call TRBJ1-1; D is possibly TRBD1 (5 bases). Trimming took off 1 base at V and 2 bases at J, with 14 bases between the two ends. CDR1 is SGHVS, CDR2 FQNEAQ, per germline. The CDR3 contains 16 residues. The CDR3 region is CASSLVRGDINTEAFF. In nucleotides, the CDR3 is TGTGCCAGCAGCTTAGTACGGGGGGATATCAACACTGAAGCTTTCTTT.

This chain links TRBV6-6 with TRBJ1-2, with D perhaps TRBD1 (6 bases). Deletions cut 5 bases from V and 4 bases from J, with 11 bases between. The CDR3 is made up of 13 amino acids. Germline V gives CDR1 MNHNY, CDR2 SVGAGI (reference sequence). Here the CDR3 DNA reads TGTGCCAGCAGTCCGACAGGCTTCTATGGCTACACCTTC. It translates to CASSPTGFYGYTF.

This sequence joins TRBV10-1 and TRBJ2-3, with D unresolved. Germline loops: CDR1 WNHNN, CDR2 SYGVQD (reference sequence). Trimming left V 8 bases short and J 9 bases short, with 15 bases between. The CDR3 length is 12 residues. CDR3 amino acids: CASGEGLGTQYF. CDR3 nucleotide sequence: TGCGCCAGCGGAGAAGGCCTTGGGACGCAGTATTTT.

This sequence joins TRBV5-4 and TRBJ2-1, with 8 bases matching TRBD1. From germline, CDR1 is SGHNT and CDR2 YYREEE (reference sequence). CDR3 length: 13 residues. Germline trimming cut 6 bases from V and 7 bases from J; bases unmatched to any gene: 6. CDR3: CASISQGGNEQFF. In DNA form, the CDR3 reads TGTGCCAGCATCTCACAGGGGGGAAATGAGCAGTTCTTC.

The chain has TRBV2 and TRBJ2-3; a weak D match, TRBD2 (6 bases). Per germline, CDR1 SNHLY and CDR2 FYNNEI. Trimming took off 7 bases at V and 1 base at J, with 15 bases between the two ends. This CDR3 spans 15 amino acids. DNA of the CDR3: TGTGCCAGCACCCCGCGGGAAATCGGCACAGATACGCAGTATTTT. Translated, it gives CASTPREIGTDTQYF.

This chain links TRBV5-1 with TRBJ2-3; 7 nucleotides line up with TRBD2. J was trimmed by 4 bases and V by 3 bases; bases with no gene match: 5. The CDR3 loop spans 14 amino acids. Germline assignment: CDR1 SGHRS and CDR2 YFSETQ. The CDR3 coding sequence is TGCGCCAGCAGCTGGGGGGGTTCAGCAGATACGCAGTATTTT. It codes for CASSWGGSADTQYF.

This sequence joins TRBV19 and TRBJ1-2, with D uncertain. The CDR3 sequence is 14 residues long. Germline-derived CDR1 and CDR2 are LNHDA and SQIVND (reference sequence). Trimming stripped 3 bases from V and 4 bases from J, with 12 bases between. CDR3 loop: CASSINPGFYGYTF. The CDR3, as DNA: TGTGCCAGTAGTATCAACCCAGGTTTCTATGGCTACACCTTC. Full variable domain (outside the CDR3, taken from reference TRBV19 and TRBJ1-2): DGGITQSPKYLFRKEGQNVTLSCEQNLNHDAMYWYRQDPGQGLRLIYYSQIVNDFQKGDIAEGYSVSREKKESFPLTVTSAQKNPTAFYLCASSINPGFYGYTFGSGTRLTVV.

This clone occurred a few times. The CDR3 reads CASSPGTTFNNEQFF. CDR3 bases: TGTGCCAGCAGCCCTGGGACTACCTTCAACAATGAGCAGTTCTTC. The chain combines TRBV6-5 with TRBJ2-1; TRBD2 matches 7 bases. V shed 6 bases, J shed 5 bases, and the junction held 10 bases outside the gene matches. From germline, CDR1 is MNHEY and CDR2 SVGAGI. This CDR3 is built from 15 residues.

The table lists this clone with a few counts. The CDR3 DNA reads TGTGCCTGGACCGTAGCGGGGACGCAGTATTTT. It specifies CAWTVAGTQYF. This chain links TRBV30 with TRBJ2-3; TRBD2 agrees at 8 bases. This CDR3 has 11 amino acids. V shed 4 bases, J shed 9 bases, and the junction held 3 bases outside the gene matches. Germline V CDR1 and CDR2: GTSNPN, SVGIG (reference sequence).

The chain is built from TRBV15 and TRBJ1-1; no clear D gene. In germline, CDR1 is LNHNV, CDR2 YYDKDF (reference sequence). V lost 3 bases to trimming and J lost 1 base, with 9 bases between them. The CDR3 consists of 14 residues. The CDR3 sequence is CATSRLAGNTEAFF. In DNA, the CDR3 is TGTGCCACCAGCAGGCTGGCAGGGAACACTGAAGCTTTCTTT.

The V call is TRBV6-5, the J call TRBJ2-7, with TRBD2 identical over 9 bases. CDR1 and CDR2 from the germline V gene are MNHEY and SVGAGI. There are 15 residues in the CDR3. V gave up 8 bases and J gave up 0 bases; unmatched junction bases: 8. DNA of the CDR3: TGTGCCAGCTTCGATAGCGGGAGCGGCTCCTACGAGCAGTACTTC. Translated: CASFDSGSGSYEQYF.

The chain recombines TRBV7-9 with TRBJ1-1; TRBD1 matches 11 bases. CDR3 size: 17 residues. Unmatched junction bases numbered 7, after V lost 4 bases and J lost 0 bases. Germline V gene data show CDR1 as SEHNR and CDR2 as FQNEAQ (reference sequence). The CDR3 protein is CASSSNRDRGLNTEAFF. In DNA form, the CDR3 reads TGTGCCAGCAGCTCAAACCGGGACAGGGGGTTGAACACTGAAGCTTTCTTT.

This clone showed up just a few times. V gene TRBV7-2 combines with J gene TRBJ2-1; no clear D. In germline, CDR1 is SGHTA, CDR2 FQGNSA. Trimming cost V 5 bases and J 7 bases, with 6 bases left between them. The CDR3 loop spans 11 amino acids. For the CDR3, the DNA is TGTGCCAGCAGCGATACTAATGAGCAGTTCTTC. Amino acids: CASSDTNEQFF.

The J gene is TRBJ1-6, the V gene TRBV25-1; 9 nucleotides match TRBD1. Germline-derived CDR1 and CDR2 are MGHDK and SYGVNS. The CDR3 is 15 residues long. The V and J ends lost 5 bases and 6 bases, in that order; junction bases with no gene match: 5. DNA of the CDR3: TGTGCCAGCAGTCAAATGACAGGGGGTAATTCACCCCTCCACTTT. Its protein product is CASSQMTGGNSPLHF.

The chain carries TRBV5-4 and TRBJ2-7, with D perhaps matching TRBD2 (7 bases). The germline V and J ends were trimmed by 4 bases and 3 bases, with 14 bases remaining between them. Germline values: CDR1 SGHNT, CDR2 YYREEE (reference sequence). This CDR3 region has 14 residues. The CDR3 nucleotides read TGTGCCAGCAGCATCGGGGGGCGGAACTACGAGCAGTACTTC. It is translated as CASSIGGRNYEQYF.

This chain links TRBV29-1 with TRBJ2-3, with 14 bases that match TRBD2. CDR3 length: 15 residues. J lost 5 bases, V lost 5 bases, and 6 bases had no gene match. Germline lookup yields CDR1 SQVTM and CDR2 ANQGSEA. Written as DNA, the CDR3 is TGCAGCGTTCAGACTAGCGGGGGGGCCCGAGATACGCAGTATTTT. Amino acid sequence: CSVQTSGGARDTQYF.

V and J are TRBV6-6 and TRBJ1-5, with 10 bases matching TRBD1. This CDR3 has 13 amino acids. Germline assignment: CDR1 MNHNY and CDR2 SVGAGI (reference sequence). Trimming removed 8 bases from V and 7 bases from J; junction bases left unmatched: 5. Here the CDR3 reads CASVGQGGQPQHF. CDR3 DNA: TGTGCCAGCGTAGGACAGGGGGGCCAGCCCCAGCATTTT.

The chain recombines TRBV5-1 with TRBJ2-3, with D possibly matching TRBD2 (7 bases). The CDR3 runs to 14 residues. The V end lost 3 bases, the J end lost 2 bases, and 10 bases lay between the germline ends. CDR1 is SGHRS, CDR2 YFSETQ, per germline. The CDR3 sequence is CASSSGGPTDTQYF. As DNA, the CDR3 is TGCGCCAGCAGCTCGGGGGGCCCCACAGATACGCAGTATTTT.

J is TRBJ2-4 and V is TRBV7-6; TRBD1 agrees at 8 bases. Germline V gene data show CDR1 as SGHVS and CDR2 as FNYEAQ. Trimming cost V 5 bases and J 0 bases; bases outside gene matches: 6. CDR3 length equals 16 residues. CDR3: CASSIQGDLAKNIQYF. The CDR3 DNA is TGTGCCAGCAGCATACAGGGGGACTTAGCCAAAAACATTCAGTACTTC.